These 27 T cell receptor beta chains originate from one sample sequenced in a study of T cells in tuberculosis. The method was immunoSEQ multiplex PCR; TCRdb's version includes in-frame clones alone and lacks a portion of them. The repertoire holds more than 30,000 clones, with approximately 93% as singletons. The time point: new active TB diagnosis, blood taken before or within 7 days of starting treatment. The sample was PBMCs, taken at tuberculosis diagnosis. All receptors come from an adult with tuberculosis.

V and J are TRBV4-1 and TRBJ1-3, with D possibly TRBD1 on 6 matching bases. Germline CDR1 and CDR2: MGHRA and YSYEKL. Trimming took off 8 bases at V and 5 bases at J, with 13 bases between the two ends. This CDR3 has 13 amino acids. The CDR3 loop reads CASRNRARNTIYF. CDR3 sequence (DNA): TGCGCCAGCCGGAACAGGGCTCGAAACACCATATATTTT.

The chain carries TRBV19 and TRBJ1-6; 8 bases align to TRBD1. This CDR3 contains 15 residues. CDR1 LNHDA and CDR2 SQIVND come from the germline V gene (reference sequence). The junction had 4 bases not matched to a gene; V was cut back by 3 bases and J by 6 bases. Written as DNA, the CDR3 is TGTGCCAGTAGTATCCTTCAGGGGGCTAATTCACCCCTCCACTTT. Encoded protein: CASSILQGANSPLHF.

This chain joins TRBV9 and TRBJ2-1, with 9 bases lining up with TRBD2. Germline CDR1 is SGDLS and CDR2 is YYNGEE. The CDR3 totals 16 residues. The V gene end was trimmed by 3 bases and the J gene end by 7 bases; junction bases not matched to a gene: 11. The CDR3 DNA sequence: TGTGCCAGCAGCGCTGGTTCAGCTAGCGGGGAGAATGAGCAGTTCTTC. This translates into CASSAGSASGENEQFF.

The CDR3 sequence: CASSSDIATNEKLFF. CDR3 DNA sequence: TGTGCCAGCAGTTCAGACATTGCAACTAATGAAAAACTGTTTTTT. The chain employs TRBV28 and TRBJ1-4; D unclear. Trimming removed 4 bases at V and 0 bases at J, with 9 bases between. The germline V gene encodes CDR1 MDHEN and CDR2 SYDVKM. The CDR3 totals 15 residues.

Only a few counts were recorded for this clone. The genes are TRBV29-1 and TRBJ2-5; D is possibly TRBD1 (5 bases). CDR3 length: 12 residues. V lost 6 bases to trimming and J lost 4 bases, with 12 bases between them. Germline V gene lookup returns CDR1 SQVTM and CDR2 ANQGSEA. CDR3 nucleotides: TGCAGCGTCGACGATAGGGGAGAGACCCAGTACTTC. Residues: CSVDDRGETQYF.

V usage is TRBV2 and J usage is TRBJ1-5; the match to TRBD1 covers 11 bases. The CDR3 spans 19 residues. V lost 3 bases to trimming and J lost 3 bases; unmatched junction nucleotides: 13. From germline, CDR1 is SNHLY and CDR2 FYNNEI. The CDR3 loop is CASSEDPHRTGGFNQPQHF. The DNA for the CDR3 is TGTGCCAGCAGTGAGGACCCCCACCGGACAGGGGGCTTCAATCAGCCCCAGCATTTT. The variable domain in full, with the rest retrieved from reference TRBV2 and TRBJ1-5, is EPEVTQTPSHQVTQMGQEVILRCVPISNHLYFYWYRQILGQKVEFLVSFYNNEISEKSEIFDDQFSVERPDGSNFTLKIRSTKLEDSAMYFCASSEDPHRTGGFNQPQHFGDGTRLSIL.

The chain employs TRBV4-2 and TRBJ2-7; 10 positions match TRBD2. After removal of 4 bases from V and 4 bases from J, the junction contained 16 bases not matched to a gene. From germline, CDR1 is LGHNA and CDR2 YNFKEQ. This CDR3 has 18 residues. The CDR3 DNA sequence: TGTGCCAGCAGCCCTAACCCTAGCGGGGGTCAACTACGTTACGAGCAGTACTTC. This sequence encodes CASSPNPSGGQLRYEQYF.

V is TRBV6-1 and J is TRBJ1-2; 8 bases agree with TRBD1. The J segment lost 8 bases and the V segment lost 6 bases, leaving 11 bases of the junction unmatched. The CDR3 runs to 14 residues. Per germline, CDR1 MNHNS and CDR2 SASEGT. The CDR3: CASRGMTGAGGYTF. CDR3 nucleotides: TGTGCCAGCAGGGGGATGACAGGGGCGGGAGGCTACACCTTC.

The chain carries TRBV13 and TRBJ2-7; the D gene is possibly TRBD1 (6 bases). The length of the CDR3 is 14 residues. Trimming shortened V by 2 bases and J by 3 bases, and 11 bases separated the two germline ends. Germline CDR1 is PRHDT and CDR2 is FYEKMQ (reference sequence). The CDR3 DNA reads TGTGCCAGCAGCTTAACCGGGACAAACTACGAGCAGTACTTC. It encodes CASSLTGTNYEQYF.

The chain carries TRBV19 and TRBJ1-5; D uncertain. The CDR3 length is 12 residues. CDR1 LNHDA and CDR2 SQIVND come from the germline V gene (reference sequence). Trimming left V 7 bases short and J 1 base short, with 5 bases between. The DNA of the CDR3 is TGTGCCAGTACGGTGAGCAATCAGCCCCAGCATTTT. Residues: CASTVSNQPQHF.

The genes are TRBV4-3 and TRBJ2-7, with D uncertain. CDR3 length: 17 residues. Germline CDR1 and CDR2: LGHNA and YSLEER. V lost 0 bases to trimming and J lost 2 bases, with 17 bases between them. CDR3 amino acids: CASSQEYVTAPTYEQYF. Here the CDR3 DNA reads TGCGCCAGCAGCCAAGAGTACGTTACAGCACCTACCTACGAGCAGTACTTC.

The chain carries TRBV19 and TRBJ2-1; D is ambiguous. The CDR3 length is 13 residues. The V end lost 6 bases, the J end lost 3 bases, and 9 bases lay between the germline ends. The germline V gene encodes CDR1 LNHDA and CDR2 SQIVND (reference sequence). Written as DNA, the CDR3 is TGTGCCAGTAGAACAGAAAACTACAATGAGCAGTTCTTC. It encodes CASRTENYNEQFF. Drawing the rest from reference TRBV19 and TRBJ2-1, the complete variable domain is DGGITQSPKYLFRKEGQNVTLSCEQNLNHDAMYWYRQDPGQGLRLIYYSQIVNDFQKGDIAEGYSVSREKKESFPLTVTSAQKNPTAFYLCASRTENYNEQFFGPGTRLTVL.

V gene TRBV13 combines with J gene TRBJ1-1; 7 bases match TRBD1. The CDR3 has 15 amino acids. Germline lookup yields CDR1 PRHDT and CDR2 FYEKMQ (reference sequence). With 2 bases clipped from V and 1 base from J, the junction kept 4 bases outside the gene matches. The CDR3 DNA reads as TGTGCCAGCAGCTTACTTGACAGGGCGAACACTGAAGCTTTCTTT. This codes for CASSLLDRANTEAFF.

The V and J genes are TRBV12-5 and TRBJ2-7; D uncertain. There are 13 residues in the CDR3. Germline CDR1 LGHNT, CDR2 FRNRAP. V lost 4 bases and J lost 6, with 13 bases in between. The CDR3 reads CASGSHSTREQYF. DNA for the CDR3: TGTGCTAGTGGTTCGCATAGTACCCGCGAGCAGTACTTC.

This sequence joins TRBV29-1 and TRBJ2-7; TRBD2 might be the D (6 bases). CDR3 size: 12 residues. Germline values: CDR1 SQVTM, CDR2 ANQGSEA. Trimming took off 5 bases at V and 3 bases at J, with 11 bases between the two ends. Here the CDR3 reads CSVRAGNYEQYF. The CDR3 DNA reads as TGCAGCGTTCGGGCGGGGAACTACGAGCAGTACTTC.

V usage is TRBV4-3 and J usage is TRBJ1-2; 8 bases are shared with TRBD1. The CDR3 is 15 residues long. Germline V gives CDR1 LGHNA, CDR2 YSLEER. Trimming removed 1 base from V and 4 bases from J; junction bases left unmatched: 5. The chain's CDR3 is CASSQADREVYGYTF. As DNA, the CDR3 is TGCGCCAGCAGCCAAGCGGACAGGGAGGTCTATGGCTACACCTTC.

The V gene is TRBV7-2, the J gene TRBJ1-2; possibly TRBD1 for D (6 bases). In germline, CDR1 is SGHTA, CDR2 FQGNSA. There are 15 residues in the CDR3. V lost 1 base and J 4 bases, leaving 13 bases between the germline ends. The CDR3 protein is CASSLGTGYTYGYTF. The CDR3 DNA sequence: TGTGCCAGCAGCTTAGGTACAGGGTATACCTATGGCTACACCTTC.

V usage is TRBV5-1 and J usage is TRBJ2-2, with 7 bases aligning to TRBD1. This CDR3 is 16 amino acids long. Germline V gives CDR1 SGHRS, CDR2 YFSETQ. Trimming took 0 bases from V and 6 from J; bases not matched to a gene: 8. The CDR3 DNA reads as TGCGCCAGCAGCTTGGATTTGGGACAGACGGCCGGGGAGCTGTTTTTT. The encoded protein is CASSLDLGQTAGELFF. Complete variable domain (other parts from reference TRBV5-1 and TRBJ2-2): KAGVTQTPRYLIKTRGQQVTLSCSPISGHRSVSWYQQTPGQGLQFLFEYFSETQRNKGNFPGRFSGRQFSNSRSEMNVSTLELGDSALYLCASSLDLGQTAGELFFGEGSRLTVL.

The chain recombines TRBV27 with TRBJ1-1; D is unclear. Trimming removed 7 bases from V and 4 bases from J, with 13 bases in between. The CDR3 extends over 13 amino acids. Per the germline V gene, CDR1 is MNHEY and CDR2 is SMNVEV (reference sequence). The DNA of the CDR3 is TGTGCCAGCACCTTGCGGGAGGGCACTGAAGCTTTCTTT. Protein sequence: CASTLREGTEAFF.

V gene TRBV6-6 combines with J gene TRBJ2-7; maybe TRBD1 (6 bases). Germline V lookup: CDR1 MNHNY, CDR2 SVGAGI (reference sequence). V lost 2 bases to trimming and J lost 2 bases, with 10 bases between them. The CDR3 is 14 amino acids. The CDR3 region is CASSYAQGAYEQYF. CDR3 DNA sequence: TGTGCCAGCAGTTACGCACAGGGAGCCTACGAGCAGTACTTC.

V is TRBV6-1 and J is TRBJ1-5, with D perhaps TRBD1 (5 bases). The ends were cut back, 5 bases at V and 2 bases at J, with 13 bases in the middle. The germline gives CDR1 MNHNS, CDR2 SASEGT. The CDR3 consists of 15 residues. CDR3 amino acids: CASSRTTVGNQPQHF. Here the CDR3 DNA reads TGTGCCAGCAGTAGGACGACAGTCGGCAATCAGCCCCAGCATTTT.

The chain has TRBV5-6 and TRBJ2-7; 9 bases agree with TRBD1. Per germline, CDR1 SGHDT and CDR2 YYEEEE. Trimming took 4 bases from V and 3 from J; bases not matched to a gene: 5. The CDR3 loop spans 14 amino acids. The CDR3 reads CASSRDRGIYEQYF. CDR3 coding DNA: TGTGCCAGCAGCCGAGACAGGGGGATCTACGAGCAGTACTTC.

The sample holds one count of this clone. V is TRBV4-2 and J is TRBJ2-3; 13 nucleotides line up with TRBD2. CDR1 and CDR2 from the germline V gene are LGHNA and YNFKEQ. The ends lost 0 bases at V and 4 bases at J; junction bases unmatched: 4. The CDR3 extends over 17 amino acids. The CDR3: CASSQEGLAGAPDTQYF. Written as DNA, the CDR3 is TGTGCCAGCAGCCAAGAAGGACTAGCGGGGGCCCCAGATACGCAGTATTTT.

The rearrangement links TRBV28 to TRBJ1-1; no clear D. V was cut by 2 bases and J by 3 bases, with 7 bases left in between. Germline V lookup: CDR1 MDHEN, CDR2 SYDVKM. The length of the CDR3 is 13 residues. CDR3 residues: CASSLLRYTEAFF. DNA for the CDR3: TGTGCCAGCAGTTTACTACGGTACACTGAAGCTTTCTTT. Drawing the rest from reference TRBV28 and TRBJ1-1, the complete variable domain is DVKVTQSSRYLVKRTGEKVFLECVQDMDHENMFWYRQDPGLGLRLIYFSYDVKMKEKGDIPEGYSVSREKKERFSLILESASTNQTSMYLCASSLLRYTEAFFGQGTRLTVV.

The chain combines TRBV5-8 with TRBJ1-2; 10 bases fit TRBD1. The CDR3 length is 16 residues. The V segment lost 0 bases and the J segment 7 bases; nucleotides outside the gene matches: 9. Germline values: CDR1 SGHTS, CDR2 YDEGEE. The CDR3 reads CASSLGDRGPLGGYTF. CDR3 in DNA: TGTGCCAGCAGCTTGGGAGACAGGGGGCCTTTAGGTGGCTACACCTTC.

The chain's CDR3 is CAWAAGTGNQPQHF. In DNA form, the CDR3 reads TGTGCCTGGGCGGCCGGGACAGGGAATCAGCCCCAGCATTTT. V gene TRBV30 combines with J gene TRBJ1-5, with TRBD1 matching 9 bases. Germline V CDR1 and CDR2: GTSNPN, SVGIG (reference sequence). With 5 bases clipped from V and 4 bases from J, the junction kept 6 bases outside the gene matches. The CDR3 loop spans 14 amino acids.

The rearrangement links TRBV27 to TRBJ2-3; TRBD2 matches at 11 bases. CDR3 length: 16 residues. Unmatched junction bases numbered 7, after V lost 6 bases and J lost 2 bases. The V gene's germline CDR1 is MNHEY and CDR2 SMNVEV (reference sequence). CDR3 sequence (DNA): TGTGCCAGCAGGGGAAGACTAGCGGGGCACACAGATACGCAGTATTTT. Translating it yields CASRGRLAGHTDTQYF.